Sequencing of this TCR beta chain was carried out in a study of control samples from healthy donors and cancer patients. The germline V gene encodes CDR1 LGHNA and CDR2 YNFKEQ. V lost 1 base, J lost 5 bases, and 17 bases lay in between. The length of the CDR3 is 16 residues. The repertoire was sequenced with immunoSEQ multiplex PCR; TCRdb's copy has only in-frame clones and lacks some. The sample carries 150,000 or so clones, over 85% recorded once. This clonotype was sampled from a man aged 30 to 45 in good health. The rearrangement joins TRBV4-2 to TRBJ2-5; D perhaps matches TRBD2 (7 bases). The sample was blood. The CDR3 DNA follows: TGTGCCAGCAGCCAAGTGGGGGGGGGCCGAAGGGAGACCCAGTACTTC. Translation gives CASSQVGGGRRETQYF.